This TCR beta chain emerged from a study of CD8 T cell repertoires and HIV-1 epitope variants. Study information: IL-2, IL-7 and IL-15 were added on days 3 and 7 of roughly 11-day cultures. An uncultured baseline aliquot held 1M T cells.

The CDR3 is 11 residues long. The V gene lost 1 base and the J gene lost 9 bases, with 6 bases spanning the gap. Germline assignment: CDR1 SGHTA and CDR2 FQGNSA. Data came from immunoSEQ multiplex PCR; TCRdb stores just in-frame clones and leaves some out. The sample carries roughly 100,000 clones, around 67% recorded once. Sequences were obtained from uncultured baseline CD8+ T cells from peripheral blood mononuclear cells (PBMCs). This chain links TRBV7-2 with TRBJ1-2; no clear D gene. The sequence was obtained from a male donor with HIV. CDR3 region: CASSLGASYTF. CDR3 in DNA: TGTGCCAGCAGCTTAGGTGCCAGCTACACCTTC.